This passage covers 3 T cell receptor delta chains from one sample sequenced in a study of gamma-delta T cells after stem cell transplantation. TCRdb re-called the RT-PCR reads via CATT. The sample holds about 3,000 delta-chain clones; under 3% are singletons and the top ten take 21%. The sample comprised gamma-delta T cells. The receptors were gathered from a human donor. It is not recorded whose cells these are; they may come from a transplant donor.

Comment on this clone: It differs at one base from a far larger clone, so likely a read error. The same CDR3 also results from other DNA sequences found in this sample. The chain uses TRDV2 and TRDJ3, with D perhaps assigned TRDD2 or TRDD3 (5 bases each). Germline V gene lookup returns CDR1 GEAIGNYY and CDR2 EKD. The CDR3 is 18 residues long. In DNA form, the CDR3 reads TGTGCCTGTGACACCTTAAGTGGGAGTTCCTGGGACACCCGGCAGATGTTTTTC. It codes for CACDTLSGSSWDTRQMFF.

A note on this clone: A far larger clone is only one base removed, so a read error is likely. Other DNA sequences within the sample encode an identical CDR3. CDR3 region: CACDTVLGTDKLIF. CDR3 DNA sequence: TGTGCCTGTGATACTGTACTGGGGACCGATAAACTCATCTTT. This chain joins TRDV2 and TRDJ1; 7 bases match TRDD3. The V gene's germline CDR1 is GEAIGNYY and CDR2 EKD. This CDR3 is 14 amino acids long. V shed 4 bases, J shed 2 bases, and the junction held 6 bases outside the gene matches.

The chain links TRDV2 to TRDJ2; TRDD3 aligns across 8 bases. Germline lookup yields CDR1 GEAIGNYY and CDR2 EKD. J was trimmed by 7 bases and V by 1 base; bases with no gene match: 16. This CDR3 is 18 amino acids long. DNA for the CDR3: TGTGCCTGTGACACGTTGGAGACTGGGGGTCCTTTTAGAGCACAACTCTTCTTT. It encodes CACDTLETGGPFRAQLFF.